This T cell receptor beta chain was sequenced in a study of cytomegalovirus exposure and HLA in healthy donors. Across the whole study: As released early, the data held about 85 million unique TCRs from HLA-typed donors. Findings of the study overall: Cytomegalovirus status, reportedly, was diagnosed with high specificity and sensitivity by the classifier. In terms of immune exposure information, only CMV serostatus was available.

With regard to this clone: The antigen is undetermined.

This CDR3 has 16 amino acids. Trimming took 5 bases from V and 0 from J, leaving 14 bases between them. Germline V gene lookup returns CDR1 SGHRS and CDR2 YFSETQ. Primers: 60 Vbeta forward and 13 Jbeta reverse. This table comes from immunoSEQ multiplex PCR, and its TCRdb copy is limited to in-frame clones, with some not included. The table lists more than 150,000 clones, 80% to 85% of them singletons. Sample: PBMCs. The sequence was collected from a woman under 40 in good health and CMV-seronegative. This chain connects TRBV5-1 to TRBJ1-4; D not resolved. The CDR3 sequence: CASSTGVHATNEKLFF. The CDR3 DNA reads TGCGCCAGCAGTACCGGGGTCCACGCAACTAATGAAAAACTGTTTTTT.